The 20 T cell receptor beta chains listed next were all sequenced from one sample in a study of blood T cell repertoires in COVID-19. The data were produced by immunoSEQ multiplex PCR, yet TCRdb's version contains in-frame clones alone and is incomplete. The table records some 150,000 clones, 87% of them present only once. Source material: peripheral blood. These receptors were taken from a man in his fifties or sixties with active COVID-19.

The J gene is TRBJ2-2, the V gene TRBV25-1, with a possible D match to TRBD1 (6 bases). The CDR3 has 17 residues. The germline CDR1 and CDR2 sequences are MGHDK and SYGVNS. V lost 3 bases to trimming and J lost 4 bases, with 18 bases between them. In nucleotides, the CDR3 is TGTGCCAGCAGTGACCAGGACAGCCTAGTTGGCACCGGGGAGCTGTTTTTT. Its translation: CASSDQDSLVGTGELFF.

J is TRBJ1-2 and V is TRBV15; 8 bases agree with TRBD1. In germline, CDR1 is LNHNV, CDR2 YYDKDF (reference sequence). The CDR3 length is 14 residues. Losses at the gene ends were 3 bases for V and 4 bases for J; bases not matched to a gene: 4. The CDR3 reads CATSSGQGFYGYTF. The CDR3 coding sequence is TGTGCCACCAGCAGCGGACAGGGCTTCTATGGCTACACCTTC. The variable domain in full, completed from reference TRBV15 and TRBJ1-2, reads DAMVIQNPRYQVTQFGKPVTLSCSQTLNHNVMYWYQQKSSQAPKLLFHYYDKDFNNEADTPDNFQSRRPNTSFCFLDIRSPGLGDTAMYLCATSSGQGFYGYTFGSGTRLTVV.

This chain links TRBV6-5 with TRBJ2-1; possibly TRBD2 for D (6 bases). CDR3 size: 14 residues. Trimming pared 6 bases from V and 0 bases from J, leaving 9 bases between. Germline V gene data show CDR1 as MNHEY and CDR2 as SVGAGI. CDR3: CASSRDFSYNEQFF. CDR3 coding DNA: TGTGCCAGCAGCCGGGACTTCTCCTACAATGAGCAGTTCTTC.

This chain links TRBV5-1 with TRBJ2-7, with TRBD2 matching over 9 bases. The V gene end was trimmed by 2 bases and the J gene end by 6 bases; junction bases not matched to a gene: 6. Germline V gene sequence: CDR1 SGHRS, CDR2 YFSETQ. CDR3 size: 14 residues. The CDR3 bases are TGCGCCAGCAGCTTACGTGGACTAGCGACCGAGCAGTACTTC. Residues: CASSLRGLATEQYF. The variable domain in full, completed from reference TRBV5-1 and TRBJ2-7, reads KAGVTQTPRYLIKTRGQQVTLSCSPISGHRSVSWYQQTPGQGLQFLFEYFSETQRNKGNFPGRFSGRQFSNSRSEMNVSTLELGDSALYLCASSLRGLATEQYFGPGTRLTVT.

The chain couples TRBV27 to TRBJ2-7, with 7 nucleotides matching TRBD2. The V and J ends lost 2 bases and 2 bases, in that order; junction bases with no gene match: 3. The CDR3 length is 14 residues. The germline V gene has CDR1 MNHEY and CDR2 SMNVEV (reference sequence). The CDR3 DNA reads TGTGCCAGCAGTTTAAGGGGAGGGCCCTACGAGCAGTACTTC. Amino acids: CASSLRGGPYEQYF.

The rearrangement uses TRBV5-6 and TRBJ2-5; possible D gene TRBD1, 6 bases. There are 15 residues in the CDR3. V was pared by 2 bases and J by 5 bases, with 16 bases between. CDR1 and CDR2 from the germline V gene are SGHDT and YYEEEE. The CDR3 sequence is CASSLGGLRGETQYF. The CDR3 DNA sequence: TGTGCCAGCAGCTTAGGTGGTTTGAGGGGGGAGACCCAGTACTTC.

The chain employs TRBV7-6 and TRBJ2-1; 8 bases map to TRBD1. Germline lookup yields CDR1 SGHVS and CDR2 FNYEAQ. Trimming took 5 bases from V and 5 from J; bases not matched to a gene: 8. The length of the CDR3 is 15 residues. The CDR3 sequence: CASSDHRGKNNEQFF. The DNA of the CDR3 is TGTGCCAGCAGCGACCACAGGGGGAAAAACAATGAGCAGTTCTTC.

This rearrangement joins TRBV10-2 to TRBJ1-5; 8 bases map to TRBD1. V gave up 6 bases and J gave up 4 bases; unmatched junction bases: 5. This CDR3 is 14 amino acids long. Germline V gene data show CDR1 as WSHSY and CDR2 as SAAADI. CDR3 nucleotides: TGCGCCAGCAGGGGGGACAGGTCTAATCAGCCCCAGCATTTT. Translating gives CASRGDRSNQPQHF.

This clone appeared many times. The CDR3 reads CASSLGSAGELFF. In nucleotides, the CDR3 is TGTGCCAGCAGCTTAGGTTCTGCCGGGGAGCTGTTTTTT. The chain combines TRBV7-9 with TRBJ2-2, with D unclear. Trimming removed 1 base at V and 6 bases at J, with 6 bases between. There are 13 residues in the CDR3. The germline gives CDR1 SEHNR, CDR2 FQNEAQ (reference sequence).

In this sample, this clone turned up once. The rearrangement uses TRBV4-3 and TRBJ2-2; 7 nucleotides line up with TRBD1. The ends lost 0 bases at V and 8 bases at J; junction bases unmatched: 6. CDR1 LGHNA and CDR2 YSLEER come from the germline V gene. CDR3 length equals 15 residues. CDR3 loop: CASSQDQGGEGELFF. The CDR3 DNA reads TGCGCCAGCAGCCAAGATCAAGGGGGCGAAGGGGAGCTGTTTTTT.

The count of this clone is one. This chain links TRBV7-2 with TRBJ1-6, with D unclear. CDR1 and CDR2 (germline): SGHTA, FQGNSA. The CDR3 is made up of 17 amino acids. Trimming pared 1 base from V and 7 bases from J, leaving 17 bases between. The CDR3 is CASSLDGGAARNSPLHF. The CDR3 bases are TGTGCCAGCAGCTTAGACGGAGGCGCCGCACGGAATTCACCCCTCCACTTT. Full variable domain (remainder filled in from reference TRBV7-2 and TRBJ1-6): GAGVSQSPSNKVTEKGKDVELRCDPISGHTALYWYRQSLGQGLEFLIYFQGNSAPDKSGLPSDRFSAERTGGSVSTLTIQRTQQEDSAVYLCASSLDGGAARNSPLHFGNGTRLTVT.

V usage is TRBV5-5 and J usage is TRBJ1-1; D might be TRBD1 (6 bases). The CDR3 loop spans 13 amino acids. V lost 2 bases and J lost 4, with 9 bases in between. Germline assignment: CDR1 SGHKS and CDR2 YYEKEE (reference sequence). Written as DNA, the CDR3 is TGTGCCAGCAGCTTCCGAGGGGGCACTGAAGCTTTCTTT. Residues: CASSFRGGTEAFF. Together with reference TRBV5-5 and TRBJ1-1, the CDR3 gives the full variable domain: DAGVTQSPTHLIKTRGQQVTLRCSPISGHKSVSWYQQVLGQGPQFIFQYYEKEERGRGNFPDRFSARQFPNYSSELNVNALLLGDSALYLCASSFRGGTEAFFGQGTRLTVV.

The chain links TRBV4-2 to TRBJ1-3; maybe TRBD1 (5 bases). Looked up from germline, CDR1 is LGHNA and CDR2 is YNFKEQ. Trimming stripped 4 bases from V and 0 bases from J, with 10 bases between. The CDR3 covers 15 residues. The CDR3 reads CASSPSTASGNTIYF. The CDR3, as DNA: TGTGCCAGCAGCCCCTCGACAGCCTCTGGAAACACCATATATTTT.

The J gene is TRBJ1-3, the V gene TRBV5-1; D may be TRBD1 (5 bases). V lost 0 bases and J lost 1, with 11 bases in between. The CDR3 sequence is 16 residues long. Germline CDR1 SGHRS, CDR2 YFSETQ. The CDR3 is CASSLGSGGSGNTIYF. Written as DNA, the CDR3 is TGCGCCAGCAGCTTGGGTTCCGGGGGGTCTGGAAACACCATATATTTT. The full variable domain, its missing parts supplied by reference TRBV5-1 and TRBJ1-3, is KAGVTQTPRYLIKTRGQQVTLSCSPISGHRSVSWYQQTPGQGLQFLFEYFSETQRNKGNFPGRFSGRQFSNSRSEMNVSTLELGDSALYLCASSLGSGGSGNTIYFGEGSWLTVV.

CDR3 bases: TGCAGCGTACAGACCGGGACAGCAAACACTGAAGCTTTCTTT. The encoded protein is CSVQTGTANTEAFF. The gene calls are TRBV29-1 and TRBJ1-1, with 7 nucleotides matching TRBD1. The V gene's germline CDR1 is SQVTM and CDR2 ANQGSEA. This CDR3 region has 14 residues. J was trimmed by 2 bases and V by 6 bases; bases with no gene match: 9.

V gene TRBV19 combines with J gene TRBJ1-6, with D maybe TRBD1 (6 bases). The V and J ends lost 7 bases and 2 bases respectively, with 12 bases between them. Germline V gene data show CDR1 as LNHDA and CDR2 as SQIVND (reference sequence). This CDR3 spans 15 amino acids. Here the CDR3 DNA reads TGTGCCAGTAAGATTGGGGGCGCCTATAATTCACCCCTCCACTTT. As protein: CASKIGGAYNSPLHF.

The chain employs TRBV20-1 and TRBJ2-3; 8 bases align to TRBD2. The ends lost 5 bases at V and 11 bases at J; junction bases unmatched: 3. Per germline, CDR1 DFQATT and CDR2 SNEGSKA (reference sequence). The CDR3 length is 10 residues. In DNA, the CDR3 is TGCAGTGCTGTCCTAGCGGGGCAGTATTTT. This codes for CSAVLAGQYF.

This chain connects TRBV30 to TRBJ1-2; 7 nucleotides agree with TRBD1. CDR1 is GTSNPN and CDR2 is SVGIG in the germline V gene (reference sequence). V lost 4 bases, J lost 7 bases, and 6 bases stayed unmatched. CDR3 size: 12 residues. Here the CDR3 DNA reads TGTGCCTGGACAGGGGGATCCTTTGGCTACACCTTC. Translated, it gives CAWTGGSFGYTF. The full variable domain, in which reference TRBV30 and TRBJ1-2 provide the parts outside the CDR3, is SQTIHQWPATLVQPVGSPLSLECTVEGTSNPNLYWYRQAAGRGLQLLFYSVGIGQISSEVPQNLSASRPQDRQFILSSKKLLLSDSGFYLCAWTGGSFGYTFGSGTRLTVV.

This clone was seen once. The chain combines TRBV9 with TRBJ1-1; 7 bases line up with TRBD1. This CDR3 has 16 amino acids. CDR1 and CDR2 from the germline V gene are SGDLS and YYNGEE. V gave up 0 bases and J gave up 6 bases; unmatched junction bases: 11. The CDR3 DNA sequence: TGTGCCAGCAGCGTAGGGGTTACAGGGGATCGCGCTGAAGCTTTCTTT. Translating it yields CASSVGVTGDRAEAFF.

The rearrangement joins TRBV14 to TRBJ1-2, with D uncertain. The CDR3 totals 12 residues. Trimming removed 3 bases from V and 7 bases from J, with 9 bases in between. CDR1 is SGHDN and CDR2 is FVKESK in the germline V gene. The CDR3 nucleotides read TGTGCCAGCAGCCACCCCCTCGGTGGCTACACCTTC. Its protein product is CASSHPLGGYTF.